The 27 T cell receptor beta chains presented below share a single source sample, sequenced in a study of vaccination effects on CD4 cells after COVID-19. The antigens for these receptors are not known. Within the ViraFEST assay, antigen-specific CD4+ T cells underwent expansion with viral peptide pools prior to sequencing. When around nine days of culture had elapsed, CD4+ T cells were isolated. Previously uninfected by SARS-CoV-2, the vaccine recipients also showed negative nucleocapsid antibodies. Assay: immunoSEQ multiplex PCR; the TCRdb copy retains only in-frame clones and omits some. This sample yields fewer than 85,000 clones, of which about four fifths are seen a single time; 10% belongs to the top ten. This sample comprised CD4+ T cells from PBMCs cultured with SARS-CoV-2 spike peptides, obtained before COVID-19 vaccination. These receptors were obtained from a human donor who received a COVID-19 vaccine.

A few counts support this clone. This rearrangement joins TRBV24-1 to TRBJ1-5, with D perhaps TRBD1 (5 bases). Looked up from germline, CDR1 is KGHDR and CDR2 is SFDVKD. V lost 9 bases to trimming and J lost 4 bases, with 21 bases between them. The CDR3 sequence is 16 residues long. This CDR3 reads CATSTSSGHGNQPQHF. For the CDR3, the DNA is TGTGCCACCTCTACCAGCTCAGGGCACGGGAATCAGCCCCAGCATTTT.

This clone was counted once. This sequence joins TRBV5-4 and TRBJ2-4; 12 positions agree with TRBD1. Per germline, CDR1 SGHNT and CDR2 YYREEE (reference sequence). J lost 9 bases, V lost 4 bases, and 11 bases had no gene match. The CDR3 runs to 16 residues. The CDR3 sequence is CASSTGTGGESGIQYF. The CDR3 DNA reads TGTGCCAGCAGCACCGGGACAGGGGGCGAATCTGGCATTCAGTACTTC.

The chain joins TRBV6-5 to TRBJ1-1; 10 bases line up with TRBD1. V gave up 5 bases and J gave up 1 base; unmatched junction bases: 1. CDR3 length: 14 amino acids. Germline CDR1 is MNHEY and CDR2 is SVGAGI. Written as DNA, the CDR3 is TGTGCCAGCAGTCGGGACAGGGGGAACACTGAAGCTTTCTTT. This codes for CASSRDRGNTEAFF.

The V call is TRBV10-1, the J call TRBJ2-3, with D maybe TRBD2 (6 bases). The CDR3 has 17 amino acids. In germline, CDR1 is WNHNN, CDR2 SYGVQD (reference sequence). The V gene lost 4 bases and the J gene lost 0 bases, with 17 bases spanning the gap. Written as DNA, the CDR3 is TGCGCCAGCAGTGGAAGCGCGCGGCGGGAAAGCACAGATACGCAGTATTTT. Translated, it gives CASSGSARRESTDTQYF.

The chain has TRBV3-1 (or the pseudogene TRBV3-2) and TRBJ1-2; perhaps TRBD1 as D (6 bases). Germline V gives CDR1 LGHDT, CDR2 YNNKEL (reference sequence). Trimming pared 4 bases from V and 4 bases from J, leaving 10 bases between. The CDR3 sequence is 13 residues long. Here the CDR3 reads CASSRTDSYGYTF. The CDR3 DNA follows: TGTGCCAGCAGCCGAACGGACAGCTATGGCTACACCTTC.

The rearrangement joins TRBV20-1 to TRBJ1-1; possibly TRBD1 for D (5 bases). Germline-derived CDR1 and CDR2 are DFQATT and SNEGSKA (reference sequence). The V gene lost 5 bases and the J gene lost 1 base, with 5 bases spanning the gap. The CDR3 spans 11 residues. CDR3 loop: CSADRNTEAFF. For the CDR3, the DNA is TGCAGTGCTGACAGGAACACTGAAGCTTTCTTT.

The rearrangement joins TRBV5-6 to TRBJ1-1; D might be TRBD1 (6 bases). V was pared by 0 bases and J by 4 bases, with 19 bases between. This CDR3 contains 17 residues. Germline CDR1 SGHDT, CDR2 YYEEEE. The CDR3 coding sequence is TGTGCCAGCAGCTTGGTATCTGGGCGGGGGCTGAGCACTGAAGCTTTCTTT. Translating gives CASSLVSGRGLSTEAFF.

CDR3 DNA sequence: TGCGCCAGCAGCTTCGGACAGGGGGCCAATGAGCAGTTCTTC. This gives the protein CASSFGQGANEQFF. The chain employs TRBV5-1 and TRBJ2-1, with 11 bases lining up with TRBD1. This CDR3 is built from 14 residues. Germline V lookup: CDR1 SGHRS, CDR2 YFSETQ. Trimming took 2 bases from V and 6 from J; bases not matched to a gene: 1.

V gene TRBV6-2 or TRBV6-3 combines with J gene TRBJ1-3; D is unclear. Trimming stripped 2 bases from V and 0 bases from J, with 14 bases between. This CDR3 region has 17 residues. Germline lookup yields CDR1 MNHEY and CDR2 SVGEGT. CDR3 amino acids: CASSYGQQRISGNTIYF. CDR3 in DNA: TGTGCCAGCAGTTACGGCCAGCAAAGGATCTCTGGAAACACCATATATTTT.

This clone was seen just once. This rearrangement joins TRBV5-4 to TRBJ2-5; weak D call: TRBD2 (7 bases). This CDR3 comprises 16 residues. Trimming shortened V by 0 bases and J by 5 bases, and 17 bases separated the two germline ends. CDR1 SGHNT and CDR2 YYREEE come from the germline V gene (reference sequence). The DNA of the CDR3 is TGTGCCAGCAGCTTGGACGGGGGGCCCAACGGGGAGACCCAGTACTTC. Protein product: CASSLDGGPNGETQYF. Full variable domain (remainder filled in from reference TRBV5-4 and TRBJ2-5): ETGVTQSPTHLIKTRGQQVTLRCSSQSGHNTVSWYQQALGQGPQFIFQYYREEENGRGNFPPRFSGLQFPNYSSELNVNALELDDSALYLCASSLDGGPNGETQYFGPGTRLLVL.

The chain links TRBV24-1 to TRBJ2-1; D gene unclear. The V and J ends lost 9 bases and 1 base respectively, with 15 bases between them. The V gene's germline CDR1 is KGHDR and CDR2 SFDVKD. The CDR3 loop spans 15 amino acids. The CDR3, as DNA: TGTGCCACCGCTCCCAAGGAATGGTCCTACAATGAGCAGTTCTTC. It codes for CATAPKEWSYNEQFF.

The chain links TRBV24-1 to TRBJ2-3, with 7 bases matching TRBD1. The length of the CDR3 is 15 residues. V shed 4 bases and J 4 bases; nucleotides not matched to a gene: 7. Germline V gene sequence: CDR1 KGHDR, CDR2 SFDVKD. CDR3 protein: CATSDSTGSADTQYF. In DNA form, the CDR3 reads TGTGCCACCAGTGACTCGACAGGGTCAGCAGATACGCAGTATTTT.

V is TRBV3-1 (or the pseudogene TRBV3-2) and J is TRBJ1-1; unclear D gene. CDR1 LGHDT and CDR2 YNNKEL come from the germline V gene (reference sequence). This CDR3 is built from 13 residues. With 0 bases removed from V and 10 bases from J, the gap between germline ends came to 12 bases. The CDR3 sequence: CASSQDVGPAAFF. Written as DNA, the CDR3 is TGTGCCAGCAGCCAAGACGTAGGTCCGGCAGCTTTCTTT.

The genes are TRBV7-2 and TRBJ1-1; 7 positions agree with TRBD1. Germline CDR1 and CDR2: SGHTA and FQGNSA. The CDR3 has 13 residues. Trimming removed 5 bases from V and 4 bases from J; junction bases left unmatched: 4. This chain's CDR3 is CASSQGQSTEAFF. The CDR3 nucleotides read TGTGCCAGCAGCCAGGGACAGAGCACTGAAGCTTTCTTT. The full variable domain, its missing parts supplied by reference TRBV7-2 and TRBJ1-1, is GAGVSQSPSNKVTEKGKDVELRCDPISGHTALYWYRQSLGQGLEFLIYFQGNSAPDKSGLPSDRFSAERTGGSVSTLTIQRTQQEDSAVYLCASSQGQSTEAFFGQGTRLTVV.

The gene calls are TRBV19 and TRBJ2-2; 8 bases line up with TRBD2. The ends lost 6 bases at V and 3 bases at J; junction bases unmatched: 3. This CDR3 is 14 amino acids long. The germline V gene encodes CDR1 LNHDA and CDR2 SQIVND (reference sequence). The CDR3 DNA follows: TGTGCCAGTAGCGGGGGGGGGTACACCGGGGAGCTGTTTTTT. Residues: CASSGGGYTGELFF.

The V gene is TRBV30, the J gene TRBJ2-3, with D uncertain. V was shortened by 1 base and J by 6 bases, with 5 bases between the two germline ends. Looked up from germline, CDR1 is GTSNPN and CDR2 is SVGIG (reference sequence). The CDR3 runs 11 residues. The CDR3 protein is CAWSAWDTQYF. The CDR3 nucleotides are TGTGCCTGGAGTGCGTGGGATACGCAGTATTTT.

V gene TRBV28 combines with J gene TRBJ2-1; no clear D gene. The CDR3 has 13 amino acids. CDR1 is MDHEN and CDR2 is SYDVKM in the germline V gene. V lost 2 bases to trimming and J lost 6 bases, with 8 bases between them. CDR3 in DNA: TGTGCCAGCAGTTTAGTCGGTGGCAATGAGCAGTTCTTC. Translation gives CASSLVGGNEQFF.

V usage is TRBV6-1 and J usage is TRBJ2-5; the D gene is possibly TRBD2 (5 bases). Germline assignment: CDR1 MNHNS and CDR2 SASEGT. V lost 2 bases, J lost 9 bases, and 13 bases lay in between. This CDR3 is built from 13 residues. The CDR3 DNA is TGTGCCAGCAGTGAAACTTTAGTGGGAGCCCAGTACTTC. It is translated as CASSETLVGAQYF.

The rearrangement uses TRBV2 and TRBJ2-7, with D possibly TRBD2 on 5 matching bases. The CDR3 is 13 amino acids. V was clipped by 2 bases and J by 6 bases, with 11 bases between them. CDR1 is SNHLY, CDR2 FYNNEI, per germline. The CDR3 spells CASSENEGTEQYV. In DNA form, the CDR3 reads TGTGCCAGCAGTGAAAATGAGGGTACCGAGCAGTACGTC.

J is TRBJ2-1 and V is TRBV24-1; D may be TRBD1 or TRBD2 (5 bases each). Germline V gene lookup returns CDR1 KGHDR and CDR2 SFDVKD. Trimming took off 4 bases at V and 3 bases at J, with 12 bases between the two ends. The CDR3 runs to 15 residues. In DNA, the CDR3 is TGTGCCACCAGTGAACCCGGGACCTTCTACAATGAGCAGTTCTTC. Its translation is CATSEPGTFYNEQFF.

This rearrangement joins TRBV3-1 (or the pseudogene TRBV3-2) to TRBJ2-1; 8 nucleotides agree with TRBD2. J gave up 4 bases and V 4 bases, and 6 bases lay outside the gene matches. From germline, CDR1 is LGHDT and CDR2 YNNKEL (reference sequence). CDR3 length equals 15 residues. The CDR3 DNA sequence: TGTGCCAGCAGCCCCCCCTCGGGGGGGTACAATGAGCAGTTCTTC. This codes for CASSPPSGGYNEQFF.

The chain links TRBV10-3 to TRBJ2-3; 11 nucleotides line up with TRBD2. Per the germline V gene, CDR1 is ENHRY and CDR2 is SYGVKD. The trim removed 3 bases at V and 0 bases at J, leaving 5 bases unmatched. CDR3 size: 17 residues. The CDR3 sequence: CAISEGLAGGSTDTQYF. The CDR3 DNA reads as TGTGCCATCAGTGAAGGGCTAGCGGGGGGAAGCACAGATACGCAGTATTTT.

The chain recombines TRBV24-1 with TRBJ2-2; no definite D call. The CDR3 totals 15 residues. The V end lost 1 base, the J end lost 1 base, and 6 bases lay between the germline ends. Germline CDR1 is KGHDR and CDR2 is SFDVKD. CDR3 sequence (DNA): TGTGCCACCAGTGATTTCCTCGTGAACACCGGGGAGCTGTTTTTT. Translating it yields CATSDFLVNTGELFF.

This clone has only a few counts. This rearrangement joins TRBV4-1 to TRBJ1-1; D uncertain. The germline gives CDR1 MGHRA, CDR2 YSYEKL. Deletions cut 1 base from V and 3 bases from J, with 6 bases between. The CDR3 is 13 amino acids. Here the CDR3 DNA reads TGCGCCAGCAGCCAAGTTGGCGACACTGAAGCTTTCTTT. Translating gives CASSQVGDTEAFF.

The V gene is TRBV5-1, the J gene TRBJ2-6, with 9 positions matching TRBD1. The V segment lost 0 bases and the J segment 4 bases; nucleotides outside the gene matches: 8. Germline CDR1 reads SGHRS; CDR2 reads YFSETQ. This CDR3 comprises 18 residues. CDR3 coding DNA: TGCGCCAGCAGCTTGGAACAGGGGGCGGGCTGGGGGGCCAACGTCCTGACTTTC. Its protein product is CASSLEQGAGWGANVLTF. Full variable domain (missing parts from reference TRBV5-1 and TRBJ2-6): KAGVTQTPRYLIKTRGQQVTLSCSPISGHRSVSWYQQTPGQGLQFLFEYFSETQRNKGNFPGRFSGRQFSNSRSEMNVSTLELGDSALYLCASSLEQGAGWGANVLTFGAGSRLTVL.

This clone was seen more than once but under ten times. The chain is built from TRBV6-5 and TRBJ1-5; D may be TRBD1 (5 bases). V shed 8 bases and J shed 2 bases, with 10 bases lying between them. Germline V gene data show CDR1 as MNHEY and CDR2 as SVGAGI. The CDR3 covers 13 residues. The CDR3, as DNA: TGTGCCAGCCAGGGAGGGGGCAATCAGCCCCAGCATTTT. It codes for CASQGGGNQPQHF.

This sequence joins TRBV10-3 and TRBJ2-7, with 7 nucleotides matching TRBD2. The germline CDR1 and CDR2 sequences are ENHRY and SYGVKD. The CDR3 length is 15 residues. V shed 2 bases and J 5 bases; nucleotides not matched to a gene: 9. The CDR3 region has the DNA TGTGCCATCAGTGAGAAGCGGGGACCGCAAGACGAGCAGTACGTC. It yields the protein CAISEKRGPQDEQYV.